The next 27 T cell receptor beta chains were all read from a single sample in a study of shared clonotypes between healthy human individuals. Assay: immunoSEQ multiplex PCR; the TCRdb copy retains only in-frame clones and omits some. Among about 520,000 clones listed, approximately 94% were seen once. Sequencing was performed on naive CD4+ T cells sorted from blood. Specified subset: CD45RA+ positively selected. These receptors were taken from a woman aged 25 to 39 in good health.

The V call is TRBV5-1, the J call TRBJ1-3, with D hard to call. From germline, CDR1 is SGHRS and CDR2 YFSETQ. With 5 bases removed from V and 2 bases from J, the gap between germline ends came to 2 bases. CDR3 size: 11 residues. The CDR3 protein is CASRTGNTIYF. CDR3 nucleotides: TGCGCCAGCAGAACTGGAAACACCATATATTTT.

The V call is TRBV5-1, the J call TRBJ2-7; D may be TRBD1 (6 bases). The CDR3 is 15 amino acids. Trimming left V 0 bases short and J 3 bases short, with 13 bases between. Germline loops: CDR1 SGHRS, CDR2 YFSETQ. This chain's CDR3 is CASSLVDQGRYEQYF. In nucleotides, the CDR3 is TGCGCCAGCAGCTTGGTGGACCAGGGGCGCTACGAGCAGTACTTC.

The chain uses TRBV28 and TRBJ2-5; D not resolved. V dropped 2 bases and J dropped 4 bases, with 8 bases sitting between them. Germline CDR1 and CDR2: MDHEN and SYDVKM. CDR3 size: 13 residues. For the CDR3, the DNA is TGTGCCAGCAGTTTAGCCAGTCCAGAGACCCAGTACTTC. Protein product: CASSLASPETQYF. Full variable domain (rest looked up from reference TRBV28 and TRBJ2-5): DVKVTQSSRYLVKRTGEKVFLECVQDMDHENMFWYRQDPGLGLRLIYFSYDVKMKEKGDIPEGYSVSREKKERFSLILESASTNQTSMYLCASSLASPETQYFGPGTRLLVL.

V and J are TRBV7-3 and TRBJ2-5; 8 nucleotides agree with TRBD2. CDR1 and CDR2 (germline): SGHTA, FQGTGA. The J segment lost 5 bases and the V segment lost 5 bases, leaving 4 bases of the junction unmatched. The CDR3 is made up of 13 amino acids. The CDR3 region has the DNA TGTGCCAGCAGCCCTCGGGAGGGGGAGACCCAGTACTTC. It codes for CASSPREGETQYF.

The chain uses TRBV4-1 and TRBJ2-3; D uncertain. The CDR3 is made up of 12 amino acids. Trimming left V 2 bases short and J 2 bases short, with 2 bases between. CDR1 is MGHRA and CDR2 is YSYEKL in the germline V gene. CDR3 nucleotides: TGCGCCAGCAGCCAAAACACAGATACGCAGTATTTT. Translating it yields CASSQNTDTQYF.

This clone was detected once. The V call is TRBV7-3, the J call TRBJ2-6; 9 positions agree with TRBD1. The CDR3 has 18 residues. Germline CDR1 reads SGHTA; CDR2 reads FQGTGA. V shed 5 bases and J 2 bases; nucleotides not matched to a gene: 10. Here the CDR3 reads CASSLRATGGTGANVLTF. The CDR3 coding sequence is TGTGCCAGCAGCCTTCGGGCGACAGGGGGTACTGGGGCCAACGTCCTGACTTTC.

This chain connects TRBV9 to TRBJ2-5; no clear D gene. The germline V and J ends were trimmed by 0 bases and 4 bases, with 10 bases remaining between them. Per germline, CDR1 SGDLS and CDR2 YYNGEE. There are 14 residues in the CDR3. The CDR3 spells CASSVAPPGETQYF. In nucleotides, the CDR3 is TGTGCCAGCAGCGTAGCCCCCCCAGGAGAGACCCAGTACTTC.

This sequence joins TRBV7-6 and TRBJ2-3; TRBD2 agrees at 7 bases. This CDR3 has 15 amino acids. The germline CDR1 and CDR2 sequences are SGHVS and FNYEAQ. Losses at the gene ends were 5 bases for V and 1 base for J; bases not matched to a gene: 6. CDR3 protein: CASSPGGLRTDTQYF. The CDR3 DNA reads TGTGCCAGCAGCCCGGGGGGACTTCGCACAGATACGCAGTATTTT.

The gene calls are TRBV10-2 and TRBJ1-1; no clear D gene. The germline gives CDR1 WSHSY, CDR2 SAAADI. This CDR3 is built from 15 residues. Trimming stripped 10 bases from V and 1 base from J, with 19 bases between. DNA of the CDR3: TGCGCCACCCAGGAATCGGCGGTCCCGAACACTGAAGCTTTCTTT. As protein: CATQESAVPNTEAFF.

Turning to this clone: The same CDR3 also results from other DNA sequences found in this sample. The gene calls are TRBV9 and TRBJ2-2; D remains ambiguous. The V end was cut by 2 bases, the J end by 1 base, with 6 bases between. The CDR3 runs 14 residues. CDR1 SGDLS and CDR2 YYNGEE come from the germline V gene. The chain's CDR3 is CASSVAGNTGELFF. In nucleotides, the CDR3 is TGTGCCAGCAGCGTGGCTGGGAACACCGGGGAGCTGTTTTTT. The whole variable domain, filled in from reference TRBV9 and TRBJ2-2, reads DSGVTQTPKHLITATGQRVTLRCSPRSGDLSVYWYQQSLDQGLQFLIQYYNGEERAKGNILERFSAQQFPDLHSELNLSSLELGDSALYFCASSVAGNTGELFFGEGSRLTVL.

The chain links TRBV6-6 to TRBJ2-7; 10 bases fit TRBD2. With V trimmed by 5 bases and J by 4 bases, 8 bases remained unmatched. CDR1 MNHNY and CDR2 SVGAGI come from the germline V gene (reference sequence). This CDR3 has 15 amino acids. The CDR3 DNA reads TGTGCCAGCAGTACCCCGGGACTAGCGAGTTACGAGCAGTACTTC. This translates into CASSTPGLASYEQYF.

This chain links TRBV19 with TRBJ2-2; 11 bases are a match to TRBD2. The germline V gene encodes CDR1 LNHDA and CDR2 SQIVND (reference sequence). The CDR3 has 18 residues. J lost 3 bases, V lost 5 bases, and 11 bases had no gene match. CDR3 sequence (DNA): TGTGCCAGTAGTGCCTACTCCGGGACTAGCGGACACACCGGGGAGCTGTTTTTT. Its protein product is CASSAYSGTSGHTGELFF.

V gene TRBV4-1 combines with J gene TRBJ2-7; 10 bases are shared with TRBD2. The trim removed 5 bases at V and 5 bases at J, leaving 6 bases unmatched. Germline-derived CDR1 and CDR2 are MGHRA and YSYEKL. The CDR3 runs 14 residues. In DNA form, the CDR3 reads TGCGCCAGCAGCAAACTAGCGGGATTGCACGAGCAGTACTTC. Translation: CASSKLAGLHEQYF.

The CDR3 region is CASSALAVDTQYF. DNA of the CDR3: TGCGCCAGCAGCGCCCTGGCGGTAGATACGCAGTATTTT. The chain couples TRBV10-1 to TRBJ2-3; D unresolved. The germline V gene has CDR1 WNHNN and CDR2 SYGVQD (reference sequence). V was clipped by 6 bases and J by 5 bases, with 12 bases between them. The CDR3 totals 13 residues.

V gene TRBV5-1 combines with J gene TRBJ1-5, with unresolved D. This CDR3 comprises 13 residues. Between the trimmed V and J ends, which lost 5 bases and 5 bases, there was a span of 11 bases. Germline CDR1 and CDR2: SGHRS and YFSETQ. The DNA for the CDR3 is TGCGCCAGCAGGGAAGACATTTATCAGCCCCAGCATTTT. Translating it yields CASREDIYQPQHF.

The rearrangement uses TRBV28 and TRBJ2-3, with D maybe TRBD1 (5 bases). The CDR3 covers 11 residues. CDR1 and CDR2 (germline): MDHEN, SYDVKM. The V and J ends lost 8 bases and 6 bases respectively, with 9 bases between them. The CDR3: CASGAKDTQYF. CDR3 nucleotide sequence: TGTGCCAGCGGGGCCAAGGATACGCAGTATTTT.

V gene TRBV5-1 combines with J gene TRBJ1-2, with 9 bases lining up with TRBD1. Losses at the gene ends were 4 bases for V and 6 bases for J; bases not matched to a gene: 4. This CDR3 comprises 13 residues. CDR1 is SGHRS, CDR2 YFSETQ, per germline. CDR3 DNA sequence: TGCGCCAGCAGCGGGACAGGGCTTGATGGCTACACCTTC. Encoded protein: CASSGTGLDGYTF.

The chain joins TRBV11-2 to TRBJ2-5, with a tentative D call TRBD2 (5 bases). Trimming shortened V by 4 bases and J by 2 bases, and 8 bases separated the two germline ends. The CDR3 is 13 amino acids. The germline V gene encodes CDR1 SGHAT and CDR2 FQNNGV. The CDR3 DNA is TGTGCCAGCAGCTACGGACTTCAAGAGACCCAGTACTTC. It yields the protein CASSYGLQETQYF.

The chain employs TRBV5-1 and TRBJ2-2; 11 bases are shared with TRBD1. V was clipped by 5 bases and J by 3 bases; unmatched bases: 6. This CDR3 spans 16 amino acids. Germline loops: CDR1 SGHRS, CDR2 YFSETQ. The CDR3 protein is CASSPPGQGDTGELFF. As DNA, the CDR3 is TGCGCCAGCAGTCCGCCGGGACAGGGGGACACCGGGGAGCTGTTTTTT.

This chain uses TRBV6-5 with TRBJ2-3, with D perhaps matching TRBD2 (5 bases). CDR1 is MNHEY, CDR2 SVGAGI, per germline. V was clipped by 6 bases and J by 4 bases, with 14 bases between them. CDR3 length: 14 amino acids. The CDR3 DNA reads TGTGCCAGCAGCCTAGTTAAGGGAGCAGATACGCAGTATTTT. Translated: CASSLVKGADTQYF.

The rearrangement links TRBV28 to TRBJ1-2; D not certain. The CDR3 has 13 amino acids. Germline V gene data show CDR1 as MDHEN and CDR2 as SYDVKM. With 7 bases removed from V and 10 bases from J, the gap between germline ends came to 19 bases. The CDR3 reads CASIPGGWGIYTF. Written as DNA, the CDR3 is TGTGCCAGCATCCCAGGCGGGTGGGGTATCTACACCTTC.

The V call is TRBV27, the J call TRBJ1-5; D might be TRBD1 (6 bases). V dropped 5 bases and J dropped 4 bases, with 15 bases sitting between them. In germline, CDR1 is MNHEY, CDR2 SMNVEV (reference sequence). The CDR3 runs 15 residues. The CDR3 DNA reads as TGTGCCAGCAGTACCACGACAGGTGGGAATCAGCCCCAGCATTTT. It encodes CASSTTTGGNQPQHF.

V usage is TRBV18 and J usage is TRBJ1-4; D is unresolved. Germline-derived CDR1 and CDR2 are KGHSH and LQKENI. Trimming stripped 1 base from V and 5 bases from J, with 11 bases between. CDR3 size: 15 residues. The CDR3 DNA reads TGTGCCAGCTCACCACGGGGTCCTCTGAATGAAAAACTGTTTTTT. Protein: CASSPRGPLNEKLFF.

This chain links TRBV28 with TRBJ2-5, with a possible D match to TRBD1 (6 bases). CDR1 and CDR2 from the germline V gene are MDHEN and SYDVKM. The CDR3 sequence is 15 residues long. V was cut by 3 bases and J by 2 bases, with 13 bases left in between. CDR3 sequence reads: CASSLSTGFQETQYF. The CDR3 nucleotides are TGTGCCAGCAGTTTGTCCACAGGGTTTCAAGAGACCCAGTACTTC.

The chain has TRBV5-6 and TRBJ1-1, with D hard to call. V gave up 4 bases and J gave up 6 bases, with 22 bases separating them. Germline assignment: CDR1 SGHDT and CDR2 YYEEEE. The CDR3 loop spans 16 amino acids. The CDR3 sequence is CASSQYLNRLLAEAFF. In DNA, the CDR3 is TGTGCCAGCAGCCAATACTTAAACAGACTGTTGGCTGAAGCTTTCTTT.

The chain has TRBV9 and TRBJ2-5, with TRBD2 matching 9 bases. Germline CDR1 and CDR2: SGDLS and YYNGEE. This CDR3 is 16 amino acids long. J was trimmed by 2 bases and V by 0 bases; bases with no gene match: 5. The CDR3 region has the DNA TGTGCCAGCAGCGTAGCTGCCGCGGGAGGGCAAGAGACCCAGTACTTC. It translates to CASSVAAAGGQETQYF.

The CDR3 sequence: CASSPLAGGPGEQYF. The CDR3 DNA follows: TGCGCCAGCAGCCCCTTAGCGGGAGGGCCTGGCGAGCAGTACTTC. The chain combines TRBV4-1 with TRBJ2-7, with TRBD2 identical over 11 bases. The germline gives CDR1 MGHRA, CDR2 YSYEKL. The CDR3 length is 15 residues. V dropped 4 bases and J dropped 6; count of bases not matched to a gene: 8.